This TCR beta chain emerged from a study of blood T cell repertoires in COVID-19. Study details: T cells, B-cell-depleted T cells, or PBMCs provided the cDNA or gDNA that served as material.

Authors' processing steps: Counts of nucleated cells, estimated from reference gene primer amplification, were obtained. The data were produced by immunoSEQ multiplex PCR, yet TCRdb's version contains in-frame clones alone and is incomplete. The V and J calls and clone size were taken over from that table, and D and trimming were inferred from the DNA. This sample yields some 150,000 clones, of which more than 75% are seen a single time; around 2.3% belongs to the top ten. CDR3 size: 12 residues. Per germline, CDR1 SGHTA and CDR2 FQGNSA. Trimming pared 5 bases from V and 4 bases from J, leaving 9 bases between.

This TCR was recovered from a man aged 45-60 years with active COVID-19. The chain couples TRBV7-2 to TRBJ2-7, with D hard to call. Sequencing used peripheral blood. DNA of the CDR3: TGTGCCAGCAGCCCCAGCGTTTACGAGCAGTACTTC. Protein product: CASSPSVYEQYF.